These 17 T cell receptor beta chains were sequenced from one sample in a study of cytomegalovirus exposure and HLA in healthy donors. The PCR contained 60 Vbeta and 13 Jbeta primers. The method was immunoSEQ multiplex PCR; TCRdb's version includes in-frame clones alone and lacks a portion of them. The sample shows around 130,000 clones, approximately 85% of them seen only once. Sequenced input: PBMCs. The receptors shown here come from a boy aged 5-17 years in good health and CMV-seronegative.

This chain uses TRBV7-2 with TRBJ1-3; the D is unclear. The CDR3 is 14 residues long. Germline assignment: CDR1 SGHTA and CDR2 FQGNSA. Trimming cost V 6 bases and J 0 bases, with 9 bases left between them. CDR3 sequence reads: CASREGGSGNTIYF. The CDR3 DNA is TGTGCCAGCAGGGAGGGCGGCTCTGGAAACACCATATATTTT.

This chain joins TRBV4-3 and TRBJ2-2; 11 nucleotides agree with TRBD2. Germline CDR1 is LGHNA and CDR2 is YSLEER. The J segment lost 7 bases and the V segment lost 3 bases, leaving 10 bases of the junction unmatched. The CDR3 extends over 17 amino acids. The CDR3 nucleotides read TGCGCCAGCAGCCAGGACTTTAGCGGGGGGGCCGGCGGGGAGCTGTTTTTT. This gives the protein CASSQDFSGGAGGELFF.

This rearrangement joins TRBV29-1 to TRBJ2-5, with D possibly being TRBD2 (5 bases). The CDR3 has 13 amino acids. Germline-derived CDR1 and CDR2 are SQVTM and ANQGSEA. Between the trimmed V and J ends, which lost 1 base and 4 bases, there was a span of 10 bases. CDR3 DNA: TGCAGCGTTGAAGCCCCGGGAATAGAGACCCAGTACTTC. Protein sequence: CSVEAPGIETQYF.

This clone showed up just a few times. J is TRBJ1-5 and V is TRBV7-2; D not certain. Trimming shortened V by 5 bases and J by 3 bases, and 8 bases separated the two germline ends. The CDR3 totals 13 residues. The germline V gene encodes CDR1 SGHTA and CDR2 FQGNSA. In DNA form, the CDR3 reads TGTGCCAGCAGCCTCGACTACAATCAGCCCCAGCATTTT. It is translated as CASSLDYNQPQHF.

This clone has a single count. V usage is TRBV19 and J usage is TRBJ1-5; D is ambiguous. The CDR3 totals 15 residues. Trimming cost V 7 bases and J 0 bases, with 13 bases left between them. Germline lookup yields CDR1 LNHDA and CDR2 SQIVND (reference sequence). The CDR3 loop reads CASKREPFSNQPQHF. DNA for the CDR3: TGTGCCAGTAAAAGAGAGCCGTTTAGCAATCAGCCCCAGCATTTT. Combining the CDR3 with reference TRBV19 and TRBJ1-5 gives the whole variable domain DGGITQSPKYLFRKEGQNVTLSCEQNLNHDAMYWYRQDPGQGLRLIYYSQIVNDFQKGDIAEGYSVSREKKESFPLTVTSAQKNPTAFYLCASKREPFSNQPQHFGDGTRLSIL.

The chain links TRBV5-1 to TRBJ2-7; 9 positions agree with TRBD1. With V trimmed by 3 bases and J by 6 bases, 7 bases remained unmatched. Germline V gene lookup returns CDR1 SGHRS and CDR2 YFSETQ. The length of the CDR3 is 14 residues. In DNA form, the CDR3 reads TGCGCCAGCAGCTCCGGGACAGGGCAGGGCGAGCAGTACTTC. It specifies CASSSGTGQGEQYF.

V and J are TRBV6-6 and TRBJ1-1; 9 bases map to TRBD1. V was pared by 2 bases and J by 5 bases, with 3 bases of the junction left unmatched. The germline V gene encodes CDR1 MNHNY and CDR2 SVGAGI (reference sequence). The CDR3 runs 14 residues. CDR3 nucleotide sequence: TGTGCCAGCAGTTACGGACAGGGGAATACTGAAGCTTTCTTT. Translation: CASSYGQGNTEAFF.

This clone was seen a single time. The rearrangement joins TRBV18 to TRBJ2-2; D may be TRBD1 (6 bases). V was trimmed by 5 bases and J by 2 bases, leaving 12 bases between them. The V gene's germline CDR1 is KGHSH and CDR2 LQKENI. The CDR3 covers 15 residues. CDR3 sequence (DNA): TGTGCCAGCTCATTAATGGACAGAAACACCGGGGAGCTGTTTTTT. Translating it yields CASSLMDRNTGELFF.

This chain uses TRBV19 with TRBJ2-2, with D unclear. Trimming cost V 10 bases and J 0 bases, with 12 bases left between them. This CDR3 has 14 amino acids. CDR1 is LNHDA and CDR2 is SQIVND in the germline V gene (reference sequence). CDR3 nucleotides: TGTGCCACGAATCCAGGCGCGAACACCGGGGAGCTGTTTTTT. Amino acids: CATNPGANTGELFF.

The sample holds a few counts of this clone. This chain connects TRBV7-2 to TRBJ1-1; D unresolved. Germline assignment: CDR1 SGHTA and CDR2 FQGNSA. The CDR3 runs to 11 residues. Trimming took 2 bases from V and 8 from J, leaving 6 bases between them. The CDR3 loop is CASSLYAEAFF. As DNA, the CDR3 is TGTGCCAGCAGCTTATATGCGGAAGCTTTCTTT.

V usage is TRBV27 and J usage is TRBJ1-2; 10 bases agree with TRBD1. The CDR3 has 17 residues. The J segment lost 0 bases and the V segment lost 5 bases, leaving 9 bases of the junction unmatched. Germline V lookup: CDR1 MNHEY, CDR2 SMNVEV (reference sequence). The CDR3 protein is CASSPGTGVISNYGYTF. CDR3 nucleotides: TGTGCCAGCAGTCCCGGGACAGGGGTAATTTCTAACTATGGCTACACCTTC.

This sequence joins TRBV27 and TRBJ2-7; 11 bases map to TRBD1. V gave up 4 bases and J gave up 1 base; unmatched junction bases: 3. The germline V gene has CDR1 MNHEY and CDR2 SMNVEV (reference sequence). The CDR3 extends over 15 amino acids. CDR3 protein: CASSSGTGGSYEQYF. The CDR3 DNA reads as TGTGCCAGCAGTTCCGGGACAGGGGGTTCCTACGAGCAGTACTTC.

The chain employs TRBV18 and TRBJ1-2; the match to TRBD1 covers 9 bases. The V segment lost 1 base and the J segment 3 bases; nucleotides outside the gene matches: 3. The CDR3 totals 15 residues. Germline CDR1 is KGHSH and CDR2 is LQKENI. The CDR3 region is CASSPQQGAYYGYTF. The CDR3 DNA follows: TGTGCCAGCTCACCACAACAGGGGGCATACTATGGCTACACCTTC.

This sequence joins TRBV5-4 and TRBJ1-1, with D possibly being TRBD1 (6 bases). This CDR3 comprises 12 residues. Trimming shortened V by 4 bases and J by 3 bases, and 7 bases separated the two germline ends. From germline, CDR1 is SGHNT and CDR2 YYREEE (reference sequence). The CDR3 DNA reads TGTGCCAGCAGCCAGGGGTACACTGAAGCTTTCTTT. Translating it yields CASSQGYTEAFF.

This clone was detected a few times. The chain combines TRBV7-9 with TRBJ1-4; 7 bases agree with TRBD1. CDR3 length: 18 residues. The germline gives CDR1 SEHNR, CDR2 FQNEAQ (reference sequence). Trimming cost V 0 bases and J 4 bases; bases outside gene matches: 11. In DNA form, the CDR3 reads TGTGCCAGCAGCTTAGCCTCAGGGGGACTTGCGGGTAATGAAAAACTGTTTTTT. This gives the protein CASSLASGGLAGNEKLFF.

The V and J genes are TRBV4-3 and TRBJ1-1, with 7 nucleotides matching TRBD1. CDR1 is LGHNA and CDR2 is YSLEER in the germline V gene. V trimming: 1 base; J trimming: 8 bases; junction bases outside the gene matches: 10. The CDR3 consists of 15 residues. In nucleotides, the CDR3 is TGCGCCAGCAGCCAAGCCGACAGGGATGGGCGGGAAGCTTTCTTT. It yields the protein CASSQADRDGREAFF.

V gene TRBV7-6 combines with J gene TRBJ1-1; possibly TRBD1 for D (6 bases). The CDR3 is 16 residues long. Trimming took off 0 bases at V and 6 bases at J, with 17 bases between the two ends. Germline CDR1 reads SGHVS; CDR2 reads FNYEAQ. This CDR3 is CASSLATPGKGAEAFF. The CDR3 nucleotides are TGTGCCAGCAGCTTAGCGACCCCGGGCAAGGGGGCTGAAGCTTTCTTT.